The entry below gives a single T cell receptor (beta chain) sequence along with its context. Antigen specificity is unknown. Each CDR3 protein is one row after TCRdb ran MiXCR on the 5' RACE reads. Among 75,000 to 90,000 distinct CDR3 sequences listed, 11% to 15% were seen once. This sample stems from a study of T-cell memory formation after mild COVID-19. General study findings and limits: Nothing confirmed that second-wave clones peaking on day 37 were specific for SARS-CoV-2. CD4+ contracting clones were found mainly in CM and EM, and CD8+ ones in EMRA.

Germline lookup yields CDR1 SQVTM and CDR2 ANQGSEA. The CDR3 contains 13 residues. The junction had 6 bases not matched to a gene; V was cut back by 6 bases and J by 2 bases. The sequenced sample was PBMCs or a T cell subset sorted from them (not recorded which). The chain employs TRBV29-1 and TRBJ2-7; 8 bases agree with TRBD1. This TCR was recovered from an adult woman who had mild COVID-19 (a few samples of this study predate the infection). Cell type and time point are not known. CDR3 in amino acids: CSVPGTGAYEQYF. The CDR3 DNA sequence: TGCAGCGTCCCCGGGACAGGCGCCTACGAGCAGTACTTC.